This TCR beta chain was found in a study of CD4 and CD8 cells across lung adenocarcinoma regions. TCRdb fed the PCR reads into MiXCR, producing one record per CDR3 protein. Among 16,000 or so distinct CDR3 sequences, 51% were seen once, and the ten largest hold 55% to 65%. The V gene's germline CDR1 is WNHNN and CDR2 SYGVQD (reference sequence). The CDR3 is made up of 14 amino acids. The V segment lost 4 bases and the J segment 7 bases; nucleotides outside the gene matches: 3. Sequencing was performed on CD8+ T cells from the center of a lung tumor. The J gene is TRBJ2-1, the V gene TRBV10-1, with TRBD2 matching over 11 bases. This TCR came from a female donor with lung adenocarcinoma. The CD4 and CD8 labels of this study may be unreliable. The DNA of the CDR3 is TGCGCCAGCAGTGTGGCTAGCGGGAGGAATGAGCAGTTCTTC. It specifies CASSVASGRNEQFF.